These 15 T cell receptor beta chains were sequenced from one sample in a study of T cell changes during pregnancy in multiple sclerosis. Here immunoSEQ multiplex PCR was the method, and the copy in TCRdb shows in-frame clones only, minus some. This table has approximately 100,000 clones, roughly 92% appearing once. The sequences come from peripheral blood, collected after pregnancy. These receptors were collected from a female donor with multiple sclerosis, enrolled in a pregnancy study.

The chain has TRBV27 and TRBJ2-1; 10 bases line up with TRBD2. After removal of 5 bases from V and 5 bases from J, the junction contained 6 bases not matched to a gene. Germline CDR1 MNHEY, CDR2 SMNVEV (reference sequence). The CDR3 has 15 amino acids. The CDR3 protein is CASSLAGDFHNEQFF. The CDR3 DNA is TGTGCCAGCAGTCTAGCGGGAGACTTCCACAATGAGCAGTTCTTC.

The CDR3 sequence: CASSPVSGGNTEAFF. Here the CDR3 DNA reads TGTGCCAGCTCACCAGTTTCAGGAGGAAACACTGAAGCTTTCTTT. The V gene is TRBV18, the J gene TRBJ1-1; D is uncertain. V lost 2 bases and J 2 bases, leaving 12 bases between the germline ends. This CDR3 comprises 15 residues. Germline CDR1 reads KGHSH; CDR2 reads LQKENI.

The chain combines TRBV28 with TRBJ1-2; D remains ambiguous. Germline CDR1 and CDR2: MDHEN and SYDVKM. The CDR3 runs to 13 residues. V was cut by 6 bases and J by 4 bases, with 12 bases left in between. CDR3 sequence: CASSLTGFYGYTF. CDR3 nucleotides: TGTGCCAGCAGCCTGACGGGGTTCTATGGCTACACCTTC.

This sequence joins TRBV6-1 and TRBJ1-4; D gene unclear. The germline V and J ends were trimmed by 2 bases and 8 bases, with 18 bases remaining between them. The germline V gene has CDR1 MNHNS and CDR2 SASEGT. The CDR3 loop spans 16 amino acids. The CDR3 DNA sequence: TGTGCCAGCAGTGAATCCCCGGGTACTCCTGGGGAAAAACTGTTTTTT. Residues: CASSESPGTPGEKLFF.

CDR3 coding DNA: TGTGCCAGCAAGGGACAGGGGGCCGGTGAAAAACTGTTTTTT. It codes for CASKGQGAGEKLFF. The chain joins TRBV6-5 to TRBJ1-4; 12 bases map to TRBD1. CDR1 is MNHEY and CDR2 is SVGAGI in the germline V gene. This CDR3 region has 14 residues. Germline trimming cut 7 bases from V and 7 bases from J; bases unmatched to any gene: 4.

The rearrangement joins TRBV5-1 to TRBJ2-7; possibly TRBD1 for D (8 bases). CDR1 and CDR2 (germline): SGHRS, YFSETQ. The germline V and J ends were trimmed by 0 bases and 3 bases, with 16 bases remaining between them. The CDR3 sequence is 16 residues long. The CDR3 coding sequence is TGCGCCAGCAGCTTGGTAACAGGGGGGACTATCTACGAGCAGTACTTC. It translates to CASSLVTGGTIYEQYF.

This clone was observed once. This chain connects TRBV11-2 to TRBJ1-1; 8 bases agree with TRBD1. In germline, CDR1 is SGHAT, CDR2 FQNNGV. V trimming: 1 base; J trimming: 5 bases; junction bases outside the gene matches: 12. The CDR3 extends over 17 amino acids. CDR3 sequence: CASSLAFQGARQTEAFF. The CDR3 DNA follows: TGTGCCAGCAGCTTAGCTTTTCAGGGGGCGCGTCAGACTGAAGCTTTCTTT. The full variable domain, in which reference TRBV11-2 and TRBJ1-1 provide the parts outside the CDR3, is EAGVAQSPRYKIIEKRQSVAFWCNPISGHATLYWYQQILGQGPKLLIQFQNNGVVDDSQLPKDRFSAERLKGVDSTLKIQPAKLEDSAVYLCASSLAFQGARQTEAFFGQGTRLTVV.

This clone appeared a few times. The chain combines TRBV2 with TRBJ1-2, with a possible D match to TRBD1 (6 bases). Germline V lookup: CDR1 SNHLY, CDR2 FYNNEI. Trimming left V 6 bases short and J 7 bases short, with 15 bases between. This CDR3 is built from 13 residues. Here the CDR3 DNA reads TGTGCCAGCAGCCAAACAGGGTTTGGTGGCTACACCTTC. It encodes CASSQTGFGGYTF.

This chain joins TRBV5-1 and TRBJ2-1; D gene ambiguous. Germline assignment: CDR1 SGHRS and CDR2 YFSETQ. V dropped 4 bases and J dropped 7 bases, with 9 bases sitting between them. This CDR3 region has 12 residues. The CDR3 region is CASSPSTNEQFF. The CDR3 DNA reads TGCGCCAGCAGCCCCTCAACAAATGAGCAGTTCTTC.

The chain recombines TRBV9 with TRBJ1-1; 7 bases agree with TRBD1. V was clipped by 4 bases and J by 7 bases; unmatched bases: 10. The CDR3 spans 14 residues. The germline V gene encodes CDR1 SGDLS and CDR2 YYNGEE. The DNA of the CDR3 is TGTGCCAGCAGCCCTCTTACAGGGGTGAGTGAAGCTTTCTTT. It translates to CASSPLTGVSEAFF.

This chain uses TRBV18 with TRBJ2-5; D call uncertain. In germline, CDR1 is KGHSH, CDR2 LQKENI. Trimming removed 2 bases at V and 5 bases at J, with 6 bases between. The length of the CDR3 is 12 residues. CDR3 nucleotides: TGTGCCAGCTCACCATCTGAGGAGACCCAGTACTTC. It encodes CASSPSEETQYF.

A single count supports this clone. The V gene is TRBV10-1, the J gene TRBJ2-1; TRBD1 agrees at 7 bases. The CDR3 consists of 17 residues. Germline lookup yields CDR1 WNHNN and CDR2 SYGVQD (reference sequence). V shed 2 bases and J 5 bases; nucleotides not matched to a gene: 12. This CDR3 reads CASSEPSRGTVNNEQFF. CDR3 nucleotide sequence: TGCGCCAGCAGTGAGCCTTCCCGAGGGACAGTCAACAATGAGCAGTTCTTC.

The chain recombines TRBV11-2 with TRBJ2-7; D not certain. The germline V gene has CDR1 SGHAT and CDR2 FQNNGV. V was pared by 3 bases and J by 2 bases, with 23 bases between. The CDR3 consists of 18 residues. DNA of the CDR3: TGTGCCAGCAGCTTTTGGTCTTCGTCAGCCCCCCTAGCCTACGAGCAGTACTTC. Protein product: CASSFWSSSAPLAYEQYF.

This sequence joins TRBV6-5 and TRBJ1-1; D is possibly TRBD1 (5 bases). CDR3 length equals 14 residues. The V and J ends lost 4 bases and 3 bases respectively, with 12 bases between them. The germline V gene has CDR1 MNHEY and CDR2 SVGAGI. CDR3 DNA: TGTGCCAGCAGTTCCCGCGGGACGCACACTGAAGCTTTCTTT. Amino acid sequence: CASSSRGTHTEAFF.

The V gene is TRBV9, the J gene TRBJ2-5; 14 bases fit TRBD2. Germline values: CDR1 SGDLS, CDR2 YYNGEE. The CDR3 has 20 residues. V trimming: 0 bases; J trimming: 0 bases; junction bases outside the gene matches: 10. CDR3 in amino acids: CASSVATGLAGAGYQETQYF. The CDR3 coding sequence is TGTGCCAGCAGCGTAGCTACGGGACTAGCGGGGGCCGGGTACCAAGAGACCCAGTACTTC. The full variable domain, completed using reference TRBV9 and TRBJ2-5, is DSGVTQTPKHLITATGQRVTLRCSPRSGDLSVYWYQQSLDQGLQFLIQYYNGEERAKGNILERFSAQQFPDLHSELNLSSLELGDSALYFCASSVATGLAGAGYQETQYFGPGTRLLVL.